What follows are 5 T cell receptor beta chains derived from one specimen sequenced in a study of cytomegalovirus exposure and HLA in healthy donors. The PCR made use of 60 Vbeta and 13 Jbeta primers. Clones were read by immunoSEQ multiplex PCR, and TCRdb kept only the in-frame ones, dropping some. Among 84,000 or so clones, approximately 71% were seen once, and the ten largest hold about 4%. The sequencing input was PBMCs. These receptors came from a man aged 25-40 years in good health and CMV-seronegative.

The sample holds one count of this clone. V gene TRBV30 combines with J gene TRBJ2-3, with 8 nucleotides matching TRBD1. CDR3 length: 15 residues. Per germline, CDR1 GTSNPN and CDR2 SVGIG (reference sequence). V dropped 2 bases and J dropped 2; count of bases not matched to a gene: 6. The CDR3 here is CAWSPTDRDTDTQYF. The CDR3 DNA is TGTGCCTGGAGTCCCACGGACAGGGACACAGATACGCAGTATTTT.

The chain employs TRBV6-6 and TRBJ2-1, with a tentative D call TRBD2 (6 bases). The V and J ends lost 6 bases and 6 bases respectively, with 18 bases between them. CDR1 and CDR2 (germline): MNHNY, SVGAGI (reference sequence). CDR3 length equals 15 residues. The CDR3 sequence is CASRGLGGRGNEQFF. The CDR3 DNA reads as TGTGCCAGCAGGGGGTTGGGGGGACGAGGCAATGAGCAGTTCTTC.

V and J are TRBV29-1 and TRBJ1-1, with TRBD1 matching over 9 bases. CDR1 and CDR2 from the germline V gene are SQVTM and ANQGSEA. The CDR3 sequence is 13 residues long. The ends lost 6 bases at V and 1 base at J; junction bases unmatched: 3. The CDR3 region has the DNA TGCAGCGTGATGGGACAGGGGAACACTGAAGCTTTCTTT. It is translated as CSVMGQGNTEAFF. The full variable domain, completed using reference TRBV29-1 and TRBJ1-1, is SAVISQKPSRDICQRGTSLTIQCQVDSQVTMMFWYRQQPGQSLTLIATANQGSEATYESGFVIDKFPISRPNLTFSTLTVSNMSPEDSSIYLCSVMGQGNTEAFFGQGTRLTVV.

For this clone: The junction departs from the called germline gene at one end, perhaps through a read error. The CDR3 reads CASGFPDRGQSYEQYF. As DNA, the CDR3 is TGTGCCAGCGGTTTCCCCGACAGGGGGCAATCCTACGAGCAGTACTTC. The J gene is TRBJ2-5, the V gene TRBV28; 10 nucleotides agree with TRBD1. The J call may be wrong; the DNA end is better matched by TRBJ2-7. The CDR3 spans 16 residues. Germline assignment: CDR1 MDHEN and CDR2 SYDVKM.

In DNA form, the CDR3 reads TGTGCCAGCAGCTTAGGTATCCAGGGTAACCACGAGCAGTACTTC. Amino acid sequence: CASSLGIQGNHEQYF. V usage is TRBV11-2 and J usage is TRBJ2-7; D might be TRBD1 (5 bases). This CDR3 comprises 15 residues. The germline CDR1 and CDR2 sequences are SGHAT and FQNNGV. V lost 1 base and J 5 bases, leaving 15 bases between the germline ends.